This T cell receptor (beta chain) was recovered during a study of beta chain features in type 1 diabetes. The study, taken as a whole, reports: A closer apparent resemblance between naive, central memory and Treg TCRB repertoires was seen in patients than in healthy donors.

There was one heparinised blood draw per donor, averaging approximately 120 mL. A sort by CD45RO/CCR7/CD25/CD127/CD95/CD27 yielded CD4+ naive, central memory, regulatory and stem cell-like memory cells. Purities over 98% were achieved in all sorted populations. Of the isolated RNA, all was reverse transcribed, and so the sequenced material was expressed TCRB transcripts. Sequencing used immunoSEQ multiplex PCR; TCRdb keeps in-frame clones, though not all of them. The table lists just over 450,000 clones, 25% to 35% of them singletons. V was cut by 8 bases and J by 0 bases, with 6 bases left in between. The CDR3 spans 12 residues. Germline V gene sequence: CDR1 SEHNR, CDR2 FQNEAQ (reference sequence). This clone was detected only a few times. The target antigen is unknown.

Sequencing was carried out using naive CD4+ T cells from blood. The TCR comes from a man younger than 35 in good health. This chain uses TRBV7-9 with TRBJ2-3; D is ambiguous. The DNA for the CDR3 is TGTGCCAGCCGGGCGAGCACAGATACGCAGTATTTT. Translating gives CASRASTDTQYF.